These 27 T cell receptor beta chains share one sample of origin, sequenced in a study of blood T cells in healthy people across ages. Using a J-beta primer mix together with a sample-barcoded 5' primer, a second PCR was run for about 6 to 11 cycles. TCRdb fed the 5' RACE reads into MiXCR, producing one record per CDR3 protein. The table records about 1,500,000 distinct CDR3 sequences, around two fifths of them present only once. Specimen: blood. These receptors all stem from a woman between 18 and 30 years old in good health.

The chain uses TRBV7-3 and TRBJ2-1, with D possibly matching TRBD1 (6 bases). V shed 4 bases and J shed 7 bases, with 26 bases lying between them. Germline-derived CDR1 and CDR2 are SGHTA and FQGTGA. The CDR3 has 18 residues. The CDR3 is CASSSLKFTQGPPNEQFF. The CDR3 nucleotides read TGTGCCAGCAGCTCCCTTAAGTTTACCCAGGGGCCTCCGAATGAGCAGTTCTTC.

This chain connects TRBV20-1 to TRBJ2-4, with TRBD2 as a possible D gene (6 bases). The CDR3 sequence is 13 residues long. V was cut by 8 bases and J by 1 base, with 12 bases left in between. Per germline, CDR1 DFQATT and CDR2 SNEGSKA (reference sequence). CDR3 protein: CSTGGDAKNIQYF. CDR3 DNA sequence: TGCAGTACCGGGGGTGATGCCAAAAACATTCAGTACTTC.

The V gene is TRBV5-5, the J gene TRBJ2-3; the D is unclear. Germline values: CDR1 SGHKS, CDR2 YYEKEE (reference sequence). CDR3 length equals 15 residues. The V and J ends lost 2 bases and 0 bases respectively, with 10 bases between them. Here the CDR3 DNA reads TGTGCCAGCAGCTTTCACCCCATTAGCACAGATACGCAGTATTTT. This translates into CASSFHPISTDTQYF.

As regards this clonotype: A much larger clone lies a single base off, so this may be a read error. V gene TRBV9 combines with J gene TRBJ2-4; the match to TRBD1 covers 8 bases. The germline CDR1 and CDR2 sequences are SGDLS and YYNGEE. The V gene end was trimmed by 4 bases and the J gene end by 13 bases; junction bases not matched to a gene: 10. This CDR3 is built from 13 residues. This chain's CDR3 is CASSLQQGDEQYF. For the CDR3, the DNA is TGTGCCAGCAGCCTACAACAGGGGGATGAGCAGTACTTC.

There are a few counts of this clonotype. The rearrangement uses TRBV4-2 and TRBJ2-7; D not resolved. V lost 0 bases to trimming and J lost 0 bases, with 18 bases between them. CDR1 and CDR2 (germline): LGHNA, YNFKEQ. The CDR3 extends over 18 amino acids. CDR3 in DNA: TGTGCCAGCAGCCAAGAACGGGTTGGACGGATTCCCTCCTACGAGCAGTACTTC. Its translation: CASSQERVGRIPSYEQYF.

The V gene is TRBV6-1, the J gene TRBJ2-3; weak D call: TRBD1 (8 bases). V was shortened by 0 bases and J by 4 bases, with 17 bases between the two germline ends. From germline, CDR1 is MNHNS and CDR2 SASEGT. The CDR3 covers 17 residues. CDR3 residues: CASSEAIQGGVADTQYF. CDR3 DNA: TGTGCCAGCAGTGAAGCGATACAGGGGGGGGTGGCAGATACGCAGTATTTT.

This chain joins TRBV7-9 and TRBJ1-1; D gene uncertain. Deletions cut 1 base from V and 3 bases from J, with 9 bases between. The germline V gene encodes CDR1 SEHNR and CDR2 FQNEAQ (reference sequence). The CDR3 runs to 14 residues. The DNA for the CDR3 is TGTGCCAGCAGCTTAGTGGGTCTGGACACTGAAGCTTTCTTT. Protein sequence: CASSLVGLDTEAFF.

The rearrangement links TRBV27 to TRBJ2-7; D remains ambiguous. TRBJ2-5 matches the DNA end more closely, so the J call is doubtful. Germline loops: CDR1 MNHEY, CDR2 SMNVEV (reference sequence). The CDR3 extends over 13 amino acids. The CDR3 DNA reads TGTGCCAGCACCAATTTTGGGGAAGAGACCCAGTACTTC. It codes for CASTNFGEETQYF.

This rearrangement joins TRBV3-1 to TRBJ1-5; no clear D gene. Per germline, CDR1 LGHDT and CDR2 YNNKEL (reference sequence). Trimming shortened V by 3 bases and J by 7 bases, and 10 bases separated the two germline ends. The CDR3 is made up of 13 amino acids. CDR3 sequence (DNA): TGTGCCAGCAGCCAGGCGTCAAGGCAGCCCCAGCATTTT. Translation gives CASSQASRQPQHF.

There are many counts of this clonotype. V gene TRBV20-1 combines with J gene TRBJ1-1; D uncertain. Trimming stripped 3 bases from V and 3 bases from J, with 5 bases between. This CDR3 is built from 11 residues. CDR1 DFQATT and CDR2 SNEGSKA come from the germline V gene (reference sequence). The CDR3 sequence is CSASTHTEAFF. The DNA for the CDR3 is TGCAGTGCTAGTACCCACACTGAAGCTTTCTTT.

The chain is built from TRBV29-1 and TRBJ2-5, with D possibly being TRBD1 (6 bases). The J call may be faulty, since TRBJ2-7 better matches the DNA end. The CDR3 is 13 amino acids. Germline V gene sequence: CDR1 SQVTM, CDR2 ANQGSEA. DNA of the CDR3: TGCAGCGTTCGCCCCCTTCTGGACAGCGAGCAGTACTTC. Encoded protein: CSVRPLLDSEQYF.

The chain carries TRBV27 and TRBJ1-1; D unclear. CDR1 is MNHEY, CDR2 SMNVEV, per germline (reference sequence). V dropped 5 bases and J dropped 7 bases, with 20 bases sitting between them. The CDR3 runs 15 residues. The CDR3 coding sequence is TGTGCCAGCAGTCCTACAACCCCAGGCCCGGGTGAAGCTTTCTTT. Translated: CASSPTTPGPGEAFF.

The chain combines TRBV28 with TRBJ2-1; no clear D gene. This CDR3 is built from 13 residues. V was pared by 7 bases and J by 6 bases, with 13 bases between. Germline lookup yields CDR1 MDHEN and CDR2 SYDVKM. CDR3 sequence: CASMEIGPNEQFF. The CDR3 region has the DNA TGTGCCAGCATGGAAATTGGGCCCAATGAGCAGTTCTTC.

The rearrangement uses TRBV29-1 and TRBJ1-5; the D is unclear. Trimming cost V 2 bases and J 6 bases, with 14 bases left between them. CDR3 size: 14 residues. CDR1 SQVTM and CDR2 ANQGSEA come from the germline V gene. CDR3 DNA sequence: TGCAGCGTTGAACTCGCGTCGGGAAGTCAGCCCCAGCATTTT. Residues: CSVELASGSQPQHF.

This chain connects TRBV18 to TRBJ1-1; TRBD1 aligns across 7 bases. The germline V gene encodes CDR1 KGHSH and CDR2 LQKENI. This CDR3 contains 11 residues. The V gene end was trimmed by 10 bases and the J gene end by 6 bases; junction bases not matched to a gene: 5. CDR3 in amino acids: CATITGAEAFF. As DNA, the CDR3 is TGTGCCACTATTACAGGGGCTGAAGCTTTCTTT.

This sequence joins TRBV3-1 and TRBJ2-7, with D hard to call. The CDR3 runs 15 residues. V was shortened by 6 bases and J by 7 bases, with 22 bases between the two germline ends. The germline gives CDR1 LGHDT, CDR2 YNNKEL (reference sequence). CDR3 sequence reads: CASRLSIGIYNEQYF. The CDR3 DNA sequence: TGTGCCAGCAGACTTTCTATAGGCATCTACAATGAGCAGTACTTC.

In the case of this clonotype: A read error may explain this, as a much larger clone is one base away. The chain combines TRBV9 with TRBJ2-7; 8 bases are a match to TRBD2. The CDR3 runs 12 residues. V shed 4 bases, J shed 5 bases, and the junction held 2 bases outside the gene matches. The germline gives CDR1 SGDLS, CDR2 YYNGEE. The CDR3: CASSQAGDEQYF. DNA for the CDR3: TGTGCCAGCAGCCAAGCGGGGGACGAGCAGTACTTC.

The V and J genes are TRBV6-1 and TRBJ1-2; D remains unclear. CDR3 length: 14 residues. The V gene lost 6 bases and the J gene lost 4 bases, with 15 bases spanning the gap. The V gene's germline CDR1 is MNHNS and CDR2 SASEGT. CDR3 region: CASSAPGRLYGYTF. CDR3 DNA sequence: TGTGCCAGCAGCGCGCCGGGTCGACTCTATGGCTACACCTTC.

This clonotype has only a few counts. The CDR3: CATKGTLYQPQHF. The CDR3 coding sequence is TGTGCCACCAAGGGGACACTATATCAGCCCCAGCATTTT. The chain is built from TRBV6-1 and TRBJ1-5, with D maybe TRBD1 (6 bases). Trimming removed 10 bases at V and 5 bases at J, with 15 bases between. From germline, CDR1 is MNHNS and CDR2 SASEGT. CDR3 size: 13 residues.

The chain recombines TRBV20-1 with TRBJ2-1; D gene uncertain. The CDR3 length is 14 residues. V lost 4 bases to trimming and J lost 4 bases, with 14 bases between them. Germline V gives CDR1 DFQATT, CDR2 SNEGSKA (reference sequence). The CDR3 DNA reads TGCAGTGCTAAACCTACGACGGAATACAATGAGCAGTTCTTC. Encoded protein: CSAKPTTEYNEQFF.

This chain joins TRBV28 and TRBJ2-7; 10 bases line up with TRBD1. The germline V gene encodes CDR1 MDHEN and CDR2 SYDVKM. Trimming cost V 7 bases and J 1 base; bases outside gene matches: 10. The CDR3 extends over 16 amino acids. CDR3 sequence (DNA): TGTGCCAGCATACCAGGCGGGACAGGGGTTTCCTACGAGCAGTACTTC. It is translated as CASIPGGTGVSYEQYF. The variable domain in full, with the rest retrieved from reference TRBV28 and TRBJ2-7, is DVKVTQSSRYLVKRTGEKVFLECVQDMDHENMFWYRQDPGLGLRLIYFSYDVKMKEKGDIPEGYSVSREKKERFSLILESASTNQTSMYLCASIPGGTGVSYEQYFGPGTRLTVT.

CDR3 sequence reads: CASSFWLRFDYGYTF. DNA of the CDR3: TGTGCCAGCAGTTTCTGGCTGAGGTTCGACTATGGCTACACCTTC. The J gene is TRBJ1-2, the V gene TRBV28; no firm D call. From germline, CDR1 is MDHEN and CDR2 SYDVKM. There are 15 residues in the CDR3. With 3 bases removed from V and 3 bases from J, the gap between germline ends came to 14 bases.

This chain uses TRBV28 with TRBJ2-1; 9 bases line up with TRBD2. The CDR3 is 16 residues long. Germline V CDR1 and CDR2: MDHEN, SYDVKM. V trimming: 6 bases; J trimming: 4 bases; junction bases outside the gene matches: 10. The CDR3 is CASSIAGVVVYNEQFF. In nucleotides, the CDR3 is TGTGCCAGCAGCATAGCGGGAGTGGTAGTGTACAATGAGCAGTTCTTC.

This chain uses TRBV11-2 with TRBJ2-5; D is uncertain. The J call may be in error: the DNA end matches TRBJ2-7 better. The CDR3 is 15 residues long. CDR1 SGHAT and CDR2 FQNNGV come from the germline V gene. CDR3 sequence reads: CASSLDGRNSYEQYF. CDR3 coding DNA: TGTGCCAGCAGCTTAGATGGCAGAAACTCCTACGAGCAGTACTTC.

J is TRBJ2-7 and V is TRBV12-3 or TRBV12-4; perhaps TRBD2 as D (5 bases). CDR3 length equals 14 residues. V was pared by 6 bases and J by 3 bases, with 15 bases between. CDR3 sequence (DNA): TGTGCCAGCAGCCTTGAGGGTTTTGACTACGAGCAGTACTTC. Its protein product is CASSLEGFDYEQYF.

This clonotype was counted only a few times. The DNA of the CDR3 is TGTGCCAGCAGCCAGACACATTACGAGCAGTACTTC. Translating gives CASSQTHYEQYF. The rearrangement links TRBV5-6 to TRBJ2-7; D ambiguous. The V gene's germline CDR1 is SGHDT and CDR2 YYEEEE. Between the trimmed V and J ends, which lost 4 bases and 4 bases, there was a span of 9 bases. There are 12 residues in the CDR3.

This clonotype showed up just a few times. The chain is built from TRBV14 and TRBJ2-5; D unresolved. The J call may be incorrect, as the DNA end agrees better with TRBJ2-7. The germline V gene has CDR1 SGHDN and CDR2 FVKESK. The CDR3 loop spans 15 amino acids. The CDR3 sequence: CASSQLDPYLYEQYF. The CDR3 DNA reads as TGTGCCAGCAGCCAATTGGACCCTTACCTATACGAGCAGTACTTC.